Sequencing of this TCR beta chain was carried out in a study of beta chain features in type 1 diabetes. J was trimmed by 3 bases and V by 3 bases; bases with no gene match: 1. Germline V gene lookup returns CDR1 LNHNV and CDR2 YYDKDF (reference sequence). The CDR3 has 13 amino acids. Regarding this clone: The target antigen is unknown.

Study-wide results and limits: Short templates might get an advantage during PCR, and this would be equal in patients and controls. Type 1 diabetes patients had TCRB CDR3s that were shorter (moderately but significantly so) in all four CD4+ subsets.

Sequenced material consisted of expressed TCRB transcripts (all of the isolated RNA was reverse transcribed). The data were produced by immunoSEQ multiplex PCR, yet TCRdb's version contains in-frame clones alone and is incomplete. The table includes around 330,000 clones, approximately 9.9% detected once. Isolation of CD4+ naive, central memory, regulatory and stem cell-like memory cells was achieved by sorting via CD45RO/CCR7/CD25/CD127/CD95/CD27. The sequenced sample consisted of naive CD4+ T cells from blood. V usage is TRBV15 and J usage is TRBJ1-1; TRBD1 matches at 7 bases. The source is a woman aged 25-40 years in good health. CDR3 DNA sequence: TGTGCCACCAGCAGCCAGGGGGACACTGAAGCTTTCTTT. This gives the protein CATSSQGDTEAFF.